The 2 T cell receptor beta chains below come from one sample, sequenced in a study of T cells after yellow fever vaccination. Using its own MiXCR run on the 5' RACE reads, TCRdb lists one record per CDR3 protein. Of approximately 330,000 distinct CDR3 sequences in the sample, around 13% are singletons; the top ten hold roughly 3%. The sample was CD4+ T cells sorted from PBMCs, taken 15 days after the yellow fever booster vaccination. The receptors derive from a man aged 18 to 30 who received the YFV17D yellow fever vaccine.

The rearrangement joins TRBV5-6 to TRBJ2-3; D gene uncertain. V lost 4 bases and J 11 bases, leaving 11 bases between the germline ends. CDR3 length: 11 amino acids. CDR1 and CDR2 from the germline V gene are SGHDT and YYEEEE. In nucleotides, the CDR3 is TGTGCCAGCAGCCGCTTTGGTGGGCAGTATTTT. Protein product: CASSRFGGQYF. Using reference TRBV5-6 and TRBJ2-3 for the parts outside the CDR3, the full variable domain is DAGVTQSPTHLIKTRGQQVTLRCSPKSGHDTVSWYQQALGQGPQFIFQYYEEEERQRGNFPDRFSGHQFPNYSSELNVNALLLGDSALYLCASSRFGGQYFGPGTRLTVL.

This clonotype was found many times. The J gene is TRBJ1-1, the V gene TRBV9, with 7 bases aligning to TRBD1. CDR1 is SGDLS and CDR2 is YYNGEE in the germline V gene. The CDR3 totals 12 residues. The V and J ends lost 7 bases and 5 bases, in that order; junction bases with no gene match: 5. The CDR3 region has the DNA TGTGCCAGCGGCAGGGGGTTGACTGAAGCTTTCTTT. It is translated as CASGRGLTEAFF.